The 6 T cell receptor beta chains below come from one sample, sequenced in a study of blood T cell repertoires in COVID-19. Only in-frame clones appear in the TCRdb table, and some are missing; sequencing was by immunoSEQ multiplex PCR. Of around 250,000 clones listed, approximately 90% are singletons. The material sequenced was PBMCs or T cells enriched from blood (not recorded which). Receptor source: a middle-aged man who had been exposed to COVID-19.

V gene TRBV11-3 combines with J gene TRBJ2-5, with TRBD1 matching over 8 bases. V lost 5 bases, J lost 7 bases, and 6 bases stayed unmatched. The CDR3 length is 13 residues. The germline V gene encodes CDR1 SGHNT and CDR2 YENEEA. CDR3 sequence reads: CASSTTGARTQYF. Here the CDR3 DNA reads TGTGCCAGCAGCACGACAGGGGCCAGGACCCAGTACTTC. Together with reference TRBV11-3 and TRBJ2-5, the CDR3 gives the full variable domain: EAGVVQSPRYKIIEKKQPVAFWCNPISGHNTLYWYLQNLGQGPELLIRYENEEAVDDSQLPKDRFSAERLKGVDSTLKIQPAELGDSAVYLCASSTTGARTQYFGPGTRLLVL.

This chain joins TRBV19 and TRBJ1-1; possibly TRBD1 for D (5 bases). Germline V gives CDR1 LNHDA, CDR2 SQIVND (reference sequence). The V end lost 6 bases, the J end lost 7 bases, and 18 bases lay between the germline ends. The CDR3 length is 14 residues. CDR3 nucleotides: TGTGCCAGTAGGTTGGGCGGGGACTGGGGTGAAGCTTTCTTT. This translates into CASRLGGDWGEAFF.

The V call is TRBV28, the J call TRBJ1-3; D uncertain. Trimming removed 3 bases from V and 0 bases from J, with 6 bases in between. The CDR3 extends over 14 amino acids. In germline, CDR1 is MDHEN, CDR2 SYDVKM. The CDR3 DNA sequence: TGTGCCAGCAGTTTCTCCCGCTCTGGAAACACCATATATTTT. It specifies CASSFSRSGNTIYF.

V and J are TRBV7-9 and TRBJ2-3; 10 bases fit TRBD1. Germline CDR1 is SEHNR and CDR2 is FQNEAQ (reference sequence). The CDR3 has 14 residues. V was pared by 4 bases and J by 4 bases, with 2 bases of the junction left unmatched. For the CDR3, the DNA is TGTGCCAGCAGCTCCGGGACAGGGGCAGATACGCAGTATTTT. Residues: CASSSGTGADTQYF.

V and J are TRBV14 and TRBJ2-7, with 8 bases lining up with TRBD1. This CDR3 comprises 14 residues. CDR1 and CDR2 (germline): SGHDN, FVKESK. V lost 6 bases to trimming and J lost 2 bases; unmatched junction nucleotides: 6. CDR3 in DNA: TGTGCCAGCAGTCCTTTCAGGGGGCCCTACGAGCAGTACTTC. Translation: CASSPFRGPYEQYF.

The chain carries TRBV28 and TRBJ2-6, with TRBD1 identical over 8 bases. Germline CDR1 MDHEN, CDR2 SYDVKM. V was clipped by 8 bases and J by 2 bases; unmatched bases: 8. The CDR3 loop spans 16 amino acids. CDR3 amino acids: CASVSGTGTGANVLTF. The CDR3 region has the DNA TGTGCCAGCGTGTCTGGGACAGGAACTGGGGCCAACGTCCTGACTTTC.